This T cell receptor beta chain was retrieved from a study of T-cell memory formation after mild COVID-19. This clonotype was detected ten times or more. As yet, its antigen is unknown. Whole-study findings and limits: Memory cells collected pre-infection included some clones that later responded, suggesting cross-reactive memory joined.

TCRdb re-called the 5' RACE reads through MiXCR, storing one row per CDR3 protein. The sample shows hundreds of thousands of distinct CDR3 sequences, more than 15% of them seen only once. Sequencing was carried out using PBMCs or a T cell subset sorted from them (not recorded which). The clonotype comes from an adult woman who had mild COVID-19 (a few samples of this study predate the infection). Cell type and time point are not known.

This CDR3 reads CASSWTGAMNTGELFF. The CDR3 DNA follows: TGTGCCAGCAGCTGGACAGGGGCCATGAACACCGGGGAGCTGTTTTTT. The genes are TRBV5-5 and TRBJ2-2; TRBD1 matches 9 bases. The CDR3 runs to 16 residues. Germline CDR1 reads SGHKS; CDR2 reads YYEKEE (reference sequence). Trimming removed 3 bases from V and 1 base from J; junction bases left unmatched: 4.